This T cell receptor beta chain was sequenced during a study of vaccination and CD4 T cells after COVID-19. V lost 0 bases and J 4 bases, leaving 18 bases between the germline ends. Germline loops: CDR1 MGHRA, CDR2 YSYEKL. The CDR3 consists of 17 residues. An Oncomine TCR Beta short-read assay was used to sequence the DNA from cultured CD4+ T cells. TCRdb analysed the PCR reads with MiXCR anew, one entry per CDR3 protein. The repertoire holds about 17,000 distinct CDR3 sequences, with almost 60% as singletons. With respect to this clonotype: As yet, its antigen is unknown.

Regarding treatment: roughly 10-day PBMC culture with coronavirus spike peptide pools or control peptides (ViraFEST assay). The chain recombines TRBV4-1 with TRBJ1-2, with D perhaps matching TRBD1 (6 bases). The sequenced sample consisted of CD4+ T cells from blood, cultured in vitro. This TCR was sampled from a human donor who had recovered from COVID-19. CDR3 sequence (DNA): TGCGCCAGCAGCCAAGATTGGGCGAGGCGGGGGGCCTATGGCTACACCTTC. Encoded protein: CASSQDWARRGAYGYTF.